The text below deals with one T cell receptor (beta chain). The data originate from a study of blood T cell repertoires in COVID-19. Across the study: Material from acute and convalescent COVID-19 was sourced from the United States, Italy and Spain. T cells, B-cell-depleted T cells, or PBMCs supplied cDNA or gDNA.

Participant reports of clinical history set cohort assignment. Two negative PCRs, clearance, or symptom resolution were required of recovered Cohort 3 donors. Profiling relied on immunoSEQ multiplex PCR, and the TCRdb table lists in-frame clones only, not all of them. The sample includes over 250,000 clones, around 89% of them seen just once. Trimming removed 3 bases from V and 3 bases from J, with 18 bases in between. The germline V gene has CDR1 MNHEY and CDR2 SVGAGI. The CDR3 is made up of 16 amino acids. The chain joins TRBV6-5 to TRBJ2-7; D might be TRBD2 (6 bases). Specimen: PBMCs or T cells enriched from blood (not recorded which). This TCR derives from a man aged 35-49 years who had recovered from COVID-19. CDR3 region: CASSYRPRGGVYEQYF. CDR3 bases: TGTGCCAGCAGTTATCGTCCCCGGGGAGGAGTCTACGAGCAGTACTTC.